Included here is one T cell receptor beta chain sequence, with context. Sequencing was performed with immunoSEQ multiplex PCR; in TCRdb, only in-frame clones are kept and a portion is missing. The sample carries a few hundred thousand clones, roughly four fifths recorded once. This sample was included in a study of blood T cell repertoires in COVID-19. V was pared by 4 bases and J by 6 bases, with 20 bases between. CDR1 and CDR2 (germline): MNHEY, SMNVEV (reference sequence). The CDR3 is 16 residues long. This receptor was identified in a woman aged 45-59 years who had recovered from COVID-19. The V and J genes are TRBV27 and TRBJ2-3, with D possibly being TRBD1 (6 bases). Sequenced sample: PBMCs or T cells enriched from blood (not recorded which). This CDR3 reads CASSSLTGLRWDTQYF. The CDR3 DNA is TGTGCCAGCAGTTCTCTGACAGGCCTCCGTTGGGATACGCAGTATTTT.